These 25 T cell receptor beta chains originate from one sample sequenced in a study of chemoradiotherapy in HPV16-positive cancers. TCRdb's table, derived via immunoSEQ multiplex PCR, lists solely in-frame clones and lacks some. The sample includes fewer than 13,000 clones, around 82% seen only once; the top ten take approximately 2.4%. This sample comprised blood, obtained from a patient who underwent chemoradiotherapy. The origin of the receptors is a human donor with HPV-associated anogenital cancer.

V gene TRBV5-1 combines with J gene TRBJ2-6, with unresolved D. Germline CDR1 SGHRS, CDR2 YFSETQ. The CDR3 covers 16 residues. V lost 0 bases and J 1 base, leaving 8 bases between the germline ends. The CDR3 coding sequence is TGCGCCAGCAGCTTGGATGGGTTATCTGGGGCCAACGTCCTGACTTTC. It specifies CASSLDGLSGANVLTF.

This chain uses TRBV12-5 with TRBJ2-1; 15 bases align to TRBD2. The CDR3 length is 18 residues. Germline trimming cut 1 base from V and 5 bases from J; bases unmatched to any gene: 6. In germline, CDR1 is LGHNT, CDR2 FRNRAP. This CDR3 reads CASGLGTWTSGGDNEQFF. CDR3 coding DNA: TGTGCTAGTGGTTTGGGCACCTGGACTAGCGGGGGGGACAATGAGCAGTTCTTC. Looking up the rest from reference TRBV12-5 and TRBJ2-1 gives the full variable domain: DARVTQTPRHKVTEMGQEVTMRCQPILGHNTVFWYRQTMMQGLELLAYFRNRAPLDDSGMPKDRFSAEMPDATLATLKIQPSEPRDSAVYFCASGLGTWTSGGDNEQFFGPGTRLTVL.

The table lists this clone with a few counts. The chain combines TRBV19 with TRBJ1-2; D call uncertain. The CDR3 runs 14 residues. CDR1 and CDR2 from the germline V gene are LNHDA and SQIVND (reference sequence). Trimming took off 5 bases at V and 0 bases at J, with 10 bases between the two ends. The CDR3, as DNA: TGTGCCAGTAGTCCGCTAGGTTCTAACTATGGCTACACCTTC. This sequence encodes CASSPLGSNYGYTF.

This chain uses TRBV29-1 with TRBJ1-1; D call uncertain. The V gene lost 5 bases and the J gene lost 3 bases, with 13 bases spanning the gap. Germline CDR1 SQVTM, CDR2 ANQGSEA. This CDR3 has 13 amino acids. The CDR3 coding sequence is TGCAGCGTTTATAGCCCCAGGCACACTGAAGCTTTCTTT. Its translation is CSVYSPRHTEAFF.

The chain employs TRBV5-4 and TRBJ1-6; D is possibly TRBD1 (5 bases). V was trimmed by 2 bases and J by 9 bases, leaving 12 bases between them. The CDR3 has 14 residues. CDR1 SGHNT and CDR2 YYREEE come from the germline V gene (reference sequence). CDR3 DNA: TGTGCCAGCAGCTTCGGACACGAAGCTTCACCCCTCCACTTT. Amino acid sequence: CASSFGHEASPLHF.

The rearrangement joins TRBV7-9 to TRBJ1-1; D uncertain. CDR3 length: 16 amino acids. Germline V gene sequence: CDR1 SEHNR, CDR2 FQNEAQ (reference sequence). Trimming removed 3 bases from V and 0 bases from J, with 14 bases in between. CDR3 protein: CASSFHIGGMNTEAFF. The CDR3 DNA follows: TGTGCCAGCAGCTTCCATATTGGCGGCATGAACACTGAAGCTTTCTTT.

The chain uses TRBV7-9 and TRBJ1-2; TRBD1 matches at 9 bases. The V gene end was trimmed by 5 bases and the J gene end by 4 bases; junction bases not matched to a gene: 11. The CDR3 is 16 residues long. Germline CDR1 reads SEHNR; CDR2 reads FQNEAQ (reference sequence). CDR3 sequence: CASSPQTGGMIYGYTF. In nucleotides, the CDR3 is TGTGCCAGCAGCCCTCAGACAGGGGGTATGATCTATGGCTACACCTTC. The full variable domain, completed using reference TRBV7-9 and TRBJ1-2, is DTGVSQNPRHKITKRGQNVTFRCDPISEHNRLYWYRQTLGQGPEFLTYFQNEAQLEKSRLLSDRFSAERPKGSFSTLEIQRTEQGDSAMYLCASSPQTGGMIYGYTFGSGTRLTVV.

The chain employs TRBV7-4 and TRBJ1-1, with 8 bases aligning to TRBD1. Per the germline V gene, CDR1 is SGHVT and CDR2 is SQSDAQ. V was pared by 6 bases and J by 0 bases, with 9 bases of the junction left unmatched. The CDR3 has 16 amino acids. The CDR3 protein is CASRRYRGNMNTEAFF. The CDR3 DNA reads TGTGCCAGCAGGAGGTACAGGGGGAACATGAACACTGAAGCTTTCTTT.

The chain recombines TRBV25-1 with TRBJ2-3; D not resolved. The V end lost 0 bases, the J end lost 2 bases, and 6 bases lay between the germline ends. Germline V gene sequence: CDR1 MGHDK, CDR2 SYGVNS. CDR3 length equals 14 residues. The CDR3 coding sequence is TGTGCCAGCAGTGAATATTCCGCCACAGATACGCAGTATTTT. Translating gives CASSEYSATDTQYF.

V usage is TRBV27 and J usage is TRBJ2-1; 9 nucleotides match TRBD1. Germline-derived CDR1 and CDR2 are MNHEY and SMNVEV (reference sequence). Trimming removed 4 bases from V and 5 bases from J; junction bases left unmatched: 6. The CDR3 has 15 residues. This chain's CDR3 is CASSSPGQGNNEQFF. The CDR3 DNA is TGTGCCAGCAGTTCCCCGGGACAGGGTAACAATGAGCAGTTCTTC.

The genes are TRBV4-3 and TRBJ2-6; D remains unclear. V was clipped by 1 base and J by 0 bases, with 7 bases between them. The CDR3 covers 16 residues. Germline CDR1 LGHNA, CDR2 YSLEER. CDR3 coding DNA: TGCGCCAGCAGCCAAGGACTGGGCTCTGGGGCCAACGTCCTGACTTTC. It specifies CASSQGLGSGANVLTF.

The CDR3 is CASSTPAGQGPNSPLHF. The CDR3 coding sequence is TGTGCCAGTAGTACCCCCGCGGGACAGGGACCTAATTCACCCCTCCACTTT. The rearrangement joins TRBV19 to TRBJ1-6; TRBD1 agrees at 9 bases. Germline CDR1 and CDR2: LNHDA and SQIVND (reference sequence). The CDR3 is 17 amino acids. V gave up 4 bases and J gave up 6 bases; unmatched junction bases: 10.

V is TRBV13 and J is TRBJ1-1, with TRBD1 matching 7 bases. Unmatched junction bases numbered 7, after V lost 5 bases and J lost 1 base. The CDR3 has 15 amino acids. The V gene's germline CDR1 is PRHDT and CDR2 FYEKMQ (reference sequence). DNA of the CDR3: TGTGCCAGCAGCGTAAGACAGGGCTCGAACACTGAAGCTTTCTTT. This sequence encodes CASSVRQGSNTEAFF.

V and J are TRBV5-1 and TRBJ2-6, with D possibly being TRBD2 (6 bases). This CDR3 comprises 14 residues. V lost 9 bases to trimming and J lost 2 bases, with 12 bases between them. Germline V CDR1 and CDR2: SGHRS, YFSETQ. This CDR3 reads CATSRTTGANVLTF. CDR3 bases: TGCGCCACGTCACGGACTACTGGGGCCAACGTCCTGACTTTC.

The V gene is TRBV5-4, the J gene TRBJ2-1; TRBD1 matches 7 bases. The CDR3 has 14 amino acids. With 4 bases clipped from V and 1 base from J, the junction kept 2 bases outside the gene matches. Germline CDR1 is SGHNT and CDR2 is YYREEE (reference sequence). This CDR3 reads CASSGDRSYNEQFF. CDR3 DNA sequence: TGTGCCAGCAGCGGGGACAGATCCTACAATGAGCAGTTCTTC.

The chain couples TRBV2 to TRBJ2-7; 11 bases map to TRBD1. Germline loops: CDR1 SNHLY, CDR2 FYNNEI. J lost 3 bases, V lost 3 bases, and 1 base had no gene match. The CDR3 consists of 14 residues. The CDR3 DNA reads TGTGCCAGCAGTGAGGGACAGGGGGACTACGAGCAGTACTTC. It translates to CASSEGQGDYEQYF.

As regards this clone: The sample carries other DNA sequences with the same CDR3. This rearrangement joins TRBV5-5 to TRBJ1-5; 8 bases map to TRBD1. The CDR3 is made up of 17 amino acids. Trimming cost V 4 bases and J 0 bases; bases outside gene matches: 9. Germline V lookup: CDR1 SGHKS, CDR2 YYEKEE (reference sequence). CDR3 sequence reads: CASSAGTGSYSNQPQHF. CDR3 DNA sequence: TGTGCCAGCAGCGCGGGGACAGGATCCTATAGCAATCAGCCCCAGCATTTT.

The V call is TRBV9, the J call TRBJ2-3, with 7 bases aligning to TRBD2. The CDR3 sequence is 16 residues long. The germline V gene has CDR1 SGDLS and CDR2 YYNGEE. The J segment lost 1 base and the V segment lost 3 bases, leaving 8 bases of the junction unmatched. As DNA, the CDR3 is TGTGCCAGCAGCGCGCTAGCGGCGAGCGGCACAGATACGCAGTATTTT. It translates to CASSALAASGTDTQYF.

A few counts support this clone. The chain joins TRBV7-8 to TRBJ2-5; 8 bases are a match to TRBD1. From germline, CDR1 is SGHVS and CDR2 FQNEAQ. V shed 5 bases, J shed 5 bases, and the junction held 1 base outside the gene matches. The CDR3 length is 12 residues. The DNA of the CDR3 is TGTGCCAGCAGCAACAGGGGGGAGACCCAGTACTTC. Encoded protein: CASSNRGETQYF.

The rearrangement links TRBV6-5 to TRBJ2-7; D is perhaps TRBD1 (7 bases). Per the germline V gene, CDR1 is MNHEY and CDR2 is SVGAGI. V was shortened by 4 bases and J by 2 bases, with 12 bases between the two germline ends. This CDR3 contains 14 residues. The CDR3 region is CASSWTGGPYEQYF. DNA for the CDR3: TGTGCCAGCAGTTGGACAGGAGGGCCCTACGAGCAGTACTTC.

The CDR3: CASSLSDVGAADTQYF. For the CDR3, the DNA is TGTGCCAGCAGCTTAAGCGATGTAGGAGCAGCAGATACGCAGTATTTT. J is TRBJ2-3 and V is TRBV7-3; D unresolved. Germline assignment: CDR1 SGHTA and CDR2 FQGTGA. The CDR3 sequence is 16 residues long. Between the trimmed V and J ends, which lost 1 base and 4 bases, there was a span of 15 bases.

The chain carries TRBV5-4 and TRBJ1-4; tentatively, D is TRBD1 (5 bases). Trimming removed 0 bases from V and 8 bases from J, with 11 bases in between. Germline lookup yields CDR1 SGHNT and CDR2 YYREEE (reference sequence). This CDR3 has 14 residues. CDR3 nucleotides: TGTGCCAGCAGCTTGGATGCTGGGGGAGAAAAACTGTTTTTT. Amino acid sequence: CASSLDAGGEKLFF.

V gene TRBV11-2 combines with J gene TRBJ1-4; D ambiguous. CDR3 length: 13 residues. The germline V and J ends were trimmed by 3 bases and 6 bases, with 8 bases remaining between them. Looked up from germline, CDR1 is SGHAT and CDR2 is FQNNGV. CDR3 protein: CASSFLEDEKLFF. The DNA of the CDR3 is TGTGCCAGCAGCTTTTTAGAGGATGAAAAACTGTTTTTT.

J is TRBJ2-5 and V is TRBV19; possible D gene TRBD1, 5 bases. Germline lookup yields CDR1 LNHDA and CDR2 SQIVND (reference sequence). The CDR3 sequence is 18 residues long. V shed 2 bases and J shed 4 bases, with 23 bases lying between them. CDR3 region: CASSIIGAVRGVRETQYF. In nucleotides, the CDR3 is TGTGCCAGTAGTATAATAGGGGCGGTGCGTGGGGTAAGAGAGACCCAGTACTTC.

For the CDR3, the DNA is TGTGCCAGCAGCCCGCAGGGCTCTGGGGCCAACGTCCTGACTTTC. Encoded protein: CASSPQGSGANVLTF. The V gene is TRBV11-2, the J gene TRBJ2-6, with a possible D match to TRBD1 (5 bases). V was trimmed by 5 bases and J by 0 bases, leaving 8 bases between them. Germline V gene lookup returns CDR1 SGHAT and CDR2 FQNNGV. The CDR3 contains 15 residues. Complete variable domain (other parts from reference TRBV11-2 and TRBJ2-6): EAGVAQSPRYKIIEKRQSVAFWCNPISGHATLYWYQQILGQGPKLLIQFQNNGVVDDSQLPKDRFSAERLKGVDSTLKIQPAKLEDSAVYLCASSPQGSGANVLTFGAGSRLTVL.